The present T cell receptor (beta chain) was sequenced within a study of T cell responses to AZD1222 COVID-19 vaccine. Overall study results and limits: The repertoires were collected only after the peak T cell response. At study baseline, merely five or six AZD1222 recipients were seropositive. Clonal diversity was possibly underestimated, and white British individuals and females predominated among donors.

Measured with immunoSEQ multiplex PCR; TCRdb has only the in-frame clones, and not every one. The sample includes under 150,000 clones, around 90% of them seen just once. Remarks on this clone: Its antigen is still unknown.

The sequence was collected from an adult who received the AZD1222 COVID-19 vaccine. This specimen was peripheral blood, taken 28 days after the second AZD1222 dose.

The CDR3 sequence is CASSKRPGQTFSGNTIYF. The CDR3 DNA follows: TGTGCCAGCAGCAAAAGACCGGGACAAACCTTCTCTGGAAACACCATATATTTT. The chain uses TRBV13 and TRBJ1-3, with D possibly TRBD1 on 6 matching bases. Germline V gene data show CDR1 as PRHDT and CDR2 as FYEKMQ (reference sequence). There are 18 residues in the CDR3. V lost 5 bases and J 0 bases, leaving 20 bases between the germline ends.